This TCR beta chain was found in a study of CD8+ T cells in alopecia areata. General study results and limits: Normal scalp showed lower clonality than lesional scalp, especially alopecia totalis/universalis. Scalp clonality and expanded CD8+ clones among the top 100 were significantly decreased by tofacitinib. Whereas mice showed it more clearly, TCR sharing across patients was murkier, possibly because of HLA.

As for this clone: Its antigen is not known.

Germline assignment: CDR1 SGHAT and CDR2 FQNNGV. The CDR3 runs 13 residues. Between the trimmed V and J ends, which lost 8 bases and 0 bases, there was a span of 8 bases. Stated treatment: oral pan-JAK inhibitor, 5-10 mg twice daily. Individuals with alopecia areata gave both lesional scalp punch biopsies and peripheral blood for collection. Following extraction, RNA underwent reverse transcription to cDNA, which served as the sequencing template. Sequenced by immunoSEQ multiplex PCR; TCRdb stores in-frame clones only, minus some. Of 120,000 or so clones listed, over 60% are singletons. The sequence derives from a human donor with alopecia areata. The rearrangement joins TRBV11-2 to TRBJ2-4; D perhaps matches TRBD2 (5 bases). The source material was CD4+ T cells sorted from blood, sampled at week 4, from a patient treated with tofacitinib. The CDR3 DNA sequence: TGTGCCAGCGGCGGGCTAGCCAAAAACATTCAGTACTTC. It is translated as CASGGLAKNIQYF.